This section outlines one TCR beta chain sequence together with its context. Method: immunoSEQ multiplex PCR; TCRdb's copy keeps in-frame clones and lacks some. The sample lists roughly 550,000 clones; around 78% were seen once. This sample stems from a study of shared T cell receptors in the human thymus. This CDR3 contains 18 residues. Germline V gives CDR1 SGHRS, CDR2 YFSETQ. V gave up 0 bases and J gave up 0 bases, with 15 bases separating them. These data also formed part of another study, on human thymus T cells. From that paper: Having surgery to correct congenital heart defects, healthy Finnish infants acted as the donors. It was from resections taken during corrective heart surgery that the thymus tissue came. Thymic as well as blood repertoires seemed to favor certain V and J genes unevenly. Related research described thymic repertoires that were highly overlapping among unrelated individuals.

The clonotype originates from a boy in the first two years of life with a congenital heart defect. The specimen was thymocytes. The chain joins TRBV5-1 to TRBJ1-4; possibly TRBD1 for D (6 bases). As DNA, the CDR3 is TGCGCCAGCAGCTTGGGAAGGGGGACGGACGCAACTAATGAAAAACTGTTTTTT. It translates to CASSLGRGTDATNEKLFF. Supplemented by reference TRBV5-1 and TRBJ1-4, the full variable domain reads KAGVTQTPRYLIKTRGQQVTLSCSPISGHRSVSWYQQTPGQGLQFLFEYFSETQRNKGNFPGRFSGRQFSNSRSEMNVSTLELGDSALYLCASSLGRGTDATNEKLFFGSGTQLSVL.